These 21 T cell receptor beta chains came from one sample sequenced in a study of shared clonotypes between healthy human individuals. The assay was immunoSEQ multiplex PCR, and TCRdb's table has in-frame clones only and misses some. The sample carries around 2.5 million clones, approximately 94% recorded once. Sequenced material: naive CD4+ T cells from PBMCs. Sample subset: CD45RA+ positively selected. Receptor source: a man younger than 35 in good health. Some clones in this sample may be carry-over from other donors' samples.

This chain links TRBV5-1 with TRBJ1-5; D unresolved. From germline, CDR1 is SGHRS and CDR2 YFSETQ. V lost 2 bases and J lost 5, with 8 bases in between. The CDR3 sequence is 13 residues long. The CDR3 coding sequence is TGCGCCAGCAGCTTAAACAGTGATCAGCCCCAGCATTTT. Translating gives CASSLNSDQPQHF.

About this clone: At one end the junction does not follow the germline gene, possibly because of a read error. The CDR3 loop is CSADATGGRDF. The DNA of the CDR3 is TGCAGTGCCGACGCAACAGGGGGCCGGGACTTC. The rearrangement joins TRBV20-1 to TRBJ2-7; 9 bases line up with TRBD1. This CDR3 is 11 amino acids long. CDR1 and CDR2 (germline): DFQATT, SNEGSKA (reference sequence).

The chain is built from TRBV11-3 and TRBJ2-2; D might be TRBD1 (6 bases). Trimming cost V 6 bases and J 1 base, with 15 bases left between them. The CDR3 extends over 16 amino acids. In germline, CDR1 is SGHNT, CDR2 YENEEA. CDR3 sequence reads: CASSVTGSGNTGELFF. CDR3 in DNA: TGTGCCAGCAGTGTCACAGGGTCGGGGAACACCGGGGAGCTGTTTTTT.

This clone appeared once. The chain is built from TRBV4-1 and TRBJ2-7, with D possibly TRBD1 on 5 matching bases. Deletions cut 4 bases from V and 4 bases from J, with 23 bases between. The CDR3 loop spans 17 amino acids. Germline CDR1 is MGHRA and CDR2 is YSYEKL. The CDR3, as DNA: TGCGCCAGCAGCCTAGGGGTGCTTCGTGGCAGATTATACGAGCAGTACTTC. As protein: CASSLGVLRGRLYEQYF.

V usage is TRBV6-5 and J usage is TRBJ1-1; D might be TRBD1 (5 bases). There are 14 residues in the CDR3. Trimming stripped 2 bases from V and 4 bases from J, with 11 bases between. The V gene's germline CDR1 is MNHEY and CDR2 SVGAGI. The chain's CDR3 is CASSYRGVGTEAFF. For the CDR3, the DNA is TGTGCCAGCAGTTACCGAGGGGTGGGCACTGAAGCTTTCTTT.

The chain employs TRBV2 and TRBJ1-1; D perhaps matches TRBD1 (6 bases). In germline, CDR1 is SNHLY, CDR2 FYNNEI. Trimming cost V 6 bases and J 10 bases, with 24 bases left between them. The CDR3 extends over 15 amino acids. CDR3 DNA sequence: TGTGCCAGCAGCGCGATGACAGGCATGGGGTTCGGAGCTTTCTTT. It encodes CASSAMTGMGFGAFF.

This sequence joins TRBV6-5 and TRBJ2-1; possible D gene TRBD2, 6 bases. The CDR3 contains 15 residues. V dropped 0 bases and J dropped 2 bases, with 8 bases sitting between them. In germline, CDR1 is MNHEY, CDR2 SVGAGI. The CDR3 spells CASSYSTRTYNEQFF. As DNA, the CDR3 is TGTGCCAGCAGTTACTCGACTAGGACCTACAATGAGCAGTTCTTC.

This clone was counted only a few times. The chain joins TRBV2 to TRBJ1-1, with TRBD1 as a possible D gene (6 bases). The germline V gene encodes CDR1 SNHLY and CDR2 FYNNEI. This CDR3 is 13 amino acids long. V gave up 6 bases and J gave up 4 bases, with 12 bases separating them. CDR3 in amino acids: CASSLGQRTEAFF. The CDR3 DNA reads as TGTGCCAGCAGCTTGGGACAACGCACTGAAGCTTTCTTT.

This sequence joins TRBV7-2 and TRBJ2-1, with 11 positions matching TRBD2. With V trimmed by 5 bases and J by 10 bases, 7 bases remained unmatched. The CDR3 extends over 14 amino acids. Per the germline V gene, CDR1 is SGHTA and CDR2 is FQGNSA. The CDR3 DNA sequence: TGTGCCAGCAGCCGCCTAGCGGGAGGCGGAGAGCAGTTCTTC. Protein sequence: CASSRLAGGGEQFF.

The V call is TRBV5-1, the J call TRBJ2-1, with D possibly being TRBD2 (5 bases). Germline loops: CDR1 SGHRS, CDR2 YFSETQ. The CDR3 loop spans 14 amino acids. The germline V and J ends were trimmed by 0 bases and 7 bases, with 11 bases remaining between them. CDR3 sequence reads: CASSLELVTNEQFF. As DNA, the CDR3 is TGCGCCAGCAGCTTGGAACTAGTGACTAATGAGCAGTTCTTC.

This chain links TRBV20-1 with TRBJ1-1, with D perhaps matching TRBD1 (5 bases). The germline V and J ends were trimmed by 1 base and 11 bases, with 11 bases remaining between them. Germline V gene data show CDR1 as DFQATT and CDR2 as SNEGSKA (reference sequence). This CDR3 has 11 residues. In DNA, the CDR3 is TGCAGTGCTAGAGTCGGGGCTGCGGCTTTCTTT. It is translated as CSARVGAAAFF.

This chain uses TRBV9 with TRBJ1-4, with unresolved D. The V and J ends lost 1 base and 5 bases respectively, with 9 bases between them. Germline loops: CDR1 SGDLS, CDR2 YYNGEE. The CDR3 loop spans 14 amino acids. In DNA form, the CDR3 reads TGTGCCAGCAGCGTAAGTGGAGGGAATGAAAAACTGTTTTTT. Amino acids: CASSVSGGNEKLFF.

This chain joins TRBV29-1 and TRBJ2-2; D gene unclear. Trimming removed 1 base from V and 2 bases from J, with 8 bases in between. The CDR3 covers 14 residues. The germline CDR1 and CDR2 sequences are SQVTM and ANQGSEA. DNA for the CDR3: TGCAGCGTTGAAGCTCAGCTCAACACCGGGGAGCTGTTTTTT. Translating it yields CSVEAQLNTGELFF.

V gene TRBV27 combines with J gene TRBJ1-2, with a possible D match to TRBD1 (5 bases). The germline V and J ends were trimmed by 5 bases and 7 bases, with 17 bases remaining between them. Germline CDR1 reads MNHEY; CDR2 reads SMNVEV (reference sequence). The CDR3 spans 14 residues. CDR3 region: CASSLQGPSGGYTF. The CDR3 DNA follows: TGTGCCAGCAGTCTTCAGGGTCCCTCCGGTGGCTACACCTTC.

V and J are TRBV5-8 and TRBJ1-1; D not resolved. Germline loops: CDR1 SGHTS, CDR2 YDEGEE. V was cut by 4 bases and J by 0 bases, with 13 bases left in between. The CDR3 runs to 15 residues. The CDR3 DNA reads TGTGCCAGCAGCCCCATCCGGGGAATGAACACTGAAGCTTTCTTT. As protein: CASSPIRGMNTEAFF.

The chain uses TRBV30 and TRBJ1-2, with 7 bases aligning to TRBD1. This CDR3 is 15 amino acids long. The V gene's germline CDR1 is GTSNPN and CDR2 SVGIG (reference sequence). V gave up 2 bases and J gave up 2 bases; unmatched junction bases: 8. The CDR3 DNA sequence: TGTGCCTGGAGTTATCCCACAGGGGTAAACTATGGCTACACCTTC. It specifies CAWSYPTGVNYGYTF.

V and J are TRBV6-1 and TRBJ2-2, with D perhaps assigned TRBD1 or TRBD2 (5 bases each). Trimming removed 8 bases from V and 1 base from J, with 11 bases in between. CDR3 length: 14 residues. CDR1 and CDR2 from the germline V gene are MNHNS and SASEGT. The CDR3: CASVGTRNTGELFF. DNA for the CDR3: TGTGCCAGCGTCGGGACGCGGAACACCGGGGAGCTGTTTTTT.

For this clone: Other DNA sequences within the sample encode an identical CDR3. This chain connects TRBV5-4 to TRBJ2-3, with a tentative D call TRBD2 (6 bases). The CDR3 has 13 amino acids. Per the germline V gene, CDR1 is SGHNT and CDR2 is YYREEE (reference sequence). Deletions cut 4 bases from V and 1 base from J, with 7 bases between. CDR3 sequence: CASSPGGTDTQYF. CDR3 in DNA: TGTGCCAGCAGCCCGGGGGGCACAGATACGCAGTATTTT.

CDR3 nucleotides: TGTGCCAGCAGTTCCACTCGCCTAGCGGGAATGAACACCGGGGAGCTGTTTTTT. Its translation is CASSSTRLAGMNTGELFF. The V gene is TRBV28, the J gene TRBJ2-2, with 9 positions matching TRBD2. The CDR3 contains 18 residues. Germline CDR1 and CDR2: MDHEN and SYDVKM. V shed 4 bases and J 1 base; nucleotides not matched to a gene: 10.

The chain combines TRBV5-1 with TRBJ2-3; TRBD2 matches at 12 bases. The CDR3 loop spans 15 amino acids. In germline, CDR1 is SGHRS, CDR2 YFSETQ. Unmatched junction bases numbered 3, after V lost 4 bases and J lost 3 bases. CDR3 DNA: TGCGCCAGCAGCACGACTAGCGGGAGAACAGATACGCAGTATTTT. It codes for CASSTTSGRTDTQYF.

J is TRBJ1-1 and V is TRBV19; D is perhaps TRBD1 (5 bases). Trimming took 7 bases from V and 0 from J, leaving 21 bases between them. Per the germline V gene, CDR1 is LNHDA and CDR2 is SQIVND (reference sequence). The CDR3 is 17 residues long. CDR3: CASTLDTLQGMNTEAFF. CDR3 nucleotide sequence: TGTGCCAGTACCTTGGACACCCTCCAGGGAATGAACACTGAAGCTTTCTTT.